Each of the 26 T cell receptor beta chains below was sequenced from the same sample in a study of graft-versus-host responses after intestinal transplantation. Sequenced by immunoSEQ multiplex PCR; TCRdb stores in-frame clones only, minus some. The sample shows some 86,000 clones, roughly nine tenths of them seen only once. These receptors are not linked to any known antigen. The input for sequencing was unstimulated CD4+ T cells sorted from spleen or lymph node cells, taken before transplant. All receptors come from a human donor who was the organ donor for an intestinal transplant.

The chain links TRBV28 to TRBJ2-5; D remains ambiguous. This CDR3 has 13 amino acids. V shed 5 bases and J shed 4 bases, with 11 bases lying between them. Germline values: CDR1 MDHEN, CDR2 SYDVKM. DNA of the CDR3: TGTGCCAGCAGTCCCCCACGAGGAGAGACCCAGTACTTC. It codes for CASSPPRGETQYF.

The rearrangement joins TRBV7-8 to TRBJ2-1; perhaps TRBD1 as D (6 bases). Trimming stripped 5 bases from V and 3 bases from J, with 14 bases between. Germline V gene sequence: CDR1 SGHVS, CDR2 FQNEAQ. This CDR3 comprises 15 residues. The CDR3 region is CASSTIRGIYNEQFF. CDR3 sequence (DNA): TGTGCCAGCAGCACCATCAGGGGTATCTACAATGAGCAGTTCTTC.

This clone was detected only once. The gene calls are TRBV28 and TRBJ2-7; 10 bases are a match to TRBD1. This CDR3 contains 18 residues. Germline-derived CDR1 and CDR2 are MDHEN and SYDVKM. The junction had 14 bases not matched to a gene; V was cut back by 5 bases and J by 1 base. The CDR3 DNA follows: TGTGCCAGCAGTCCCCTTGACGGGACAGGGGCTTTTTCCTACGAGCAGTACTTC. It codes for CASSPLDGTGAFSYEQYF.

This rearrangement joins TRBV18 to TRBJ2-1; D might be TRBD2 (7 bases). V was shortened by 0 bases and J by 5 bases, with 23 bases between the two germline ends. The germline CDR1 and CDR2 sequences are KGHSH and LQKENI. This CDR3 region has 19 residues. CDR3 sequence reads: CASSPPTRGEGLENNEQFF. The CDR3 bases are TGTGCCAGCTCACCACCAACTAGGGGGGAGGGCCTTGAGAACAATGAGCAGTTCTTC.

The J gene is TRBJ2-7, the V gene TRBV7-9; D is uncertain. The CDR3 is made up of 9 amino acids. Germline CDR1 and CDR2: SEHNR and FQNEAQ (reference sequence). V dropped 8 bases and J dropped 7 bases, with 6 bases sitting between them. CDR3 in DNA: TGTGCCAGCTGTAGAGAGCAGTACTTC. Translating gives CASCREQYF.

This clone turned up a few times. The chain links TRBV6-5 to TRBJ1-2, with TRBD1 matching over 7 bases. This CDR3 is built from 13 residues. The germline V gene has CDR1 MNHEY and CDR2 SVGAGI. Trimming took 7 bases from V and 3 from J; bases not matched to a gene: 5. In DNA form, the CDR3 reads TGTGCCAGCAAACAGACAGGGTACTATGGCTACACCTTC. It translates to CASKQTGYYGYTF.

The V and J genes are TRBV5-1 and TRBJ1-1; D is possibly TRBD1 (6 bases). V was cut by 0 bases and J by 0 bases, with 18 bases left in between. Germline-derived CDR1 and CDR2 are SGHRS and YFSETQ. CDR3 length: 18 amino acids. The CDR3 DNA is TGCGCCAGCAGCTTGGGGCCCGGTGGGGGCCGTCTGAACACTGAAGCTTTCTTT. This encodes CASSLGPGGGRLNTEAFF.

This clone came up a few times. Germline and junction disagree at one end, which may indicate a read error. The V and J genes are TRBV6-5 and TRBJ1-5; 8 bases fit TRBD1. The CDR3 length is 14 residues. Germline CDR1 and CDR2: MNHEY and SVGAGI. CDR3: CASSLGTGNQPQHF. Written as DNA, the CDR3 is TGTGCCAGCAGCCTCGGGACAGGCAACCAGCCCCAGCATTTT.

This clone was seen a single time. The chain joins TRBV7-9 to TRBJ1-1, with D unclear. CDR1 SEHNR and CDR2 FQNEAQ come from the germline V gene (reference sequence). The V end lost 3 bases, the J end lost 1 base, and 6 bases lay between the germline ends. The CDR3 totals 13 residues. The CDR3 here is CASSFGPNTEAFF. For the CDR3, the DNA is TGTGCCAGCAGCTTCGGTCCGAACACTGAAGCTTTCTTT.

This chain's CDR3 is CASSLIGGTSTDTQYF. DNA of the CDR3: TGTGCCAGCAGCTTAATAGGCGGGACCAGCACAGATACGCAGTATTTT. The rearrangement uses TRBV7-2 and TRBJ2-3; tentatively, D is TRBD2 (6 bases). CDR1 is SGHTA and CDR2 is FQGNSA in the germline V gene. CDR3 length: 16 residues. V was shortened by 2 bases and J by 0 bases, with 12 bases between the two germline ends.

This clone was seen more than once but under ten times. J is TRBJ1-5 and V is TRBV6-1; 9 nucleotides agree with TRBD1. The germline V gene encodes CDR1 MNHNS and CDR2 SASEGT. With V trimmed by 5 bases and J by 5 bases, 7 bases remained unmatched. The CDR3 spans 15 residues. The CDR3 here is CASSRNRGLYQPQHF. CDR3 nucleotides: TGTGCCAGCAGTCGGAACAGGGGGCTCTATCAGCCCCAGCATTTT.

This chain uses TRBV5-1 with TRBJ2-5; TRBD2 matches 7 bases. CDR1 and CDR2 (germline): SGHRS, YFSETQ. The CDR3 contains 14 residues. Trimming cost V 4 bases and J 1 base; bases outside gene matches: 4. CDR3 bases: TGCGCCAGCAGCGGGAGCGGGACCCAAGAGACCCAGTACTTC. It is translated as CASSGSGTQETQYF.

V is TRBV6-5 and J is TRBJ1-5, with 10 bases matching TRBD1. Germline CDR1 reads MNHEY; CDR2 reads SVGAGI. Unmatched junction bases numbered 6, after V lost 7 bases and J lost 3 bases. The length of the CDR3 is 15 residues. The CDR3 sequence is CASISDRGINQPQHF. CDR3 sequence (DNA): TGTGCCAGCATTTCGGACAGGGGGATCAATCAGCCCCAGCATTTT.

The genes are TRBV6-5 and TRBJ1-1; D possibly corresponds to TRBD1 (5 bases). Germline assignment: CDR1 MNHEY and CDR2 SVGAGI. Between the trimmed V and J ends, which lost 7 bases and 5 bases, there was a span of 17 bases. The CDR3 is made up of 14 amino acids. CDR3 DNA sequence: TGTGCCAGCACCGTACGTTGGGGGGATACTGAAGCTTTCTTT. It is translated as CASTVRWGDTEAFF.

The chain is built from TRBV30 and TRBJ2-2; D not resolved. CDR3 length equals 14 residues. V shed 6 bases and J shed 1 base, with 12 bases lying between them. Germline V gene data show CDR1 as GTSNPN and CDR2 as SVGIG (reference sequence). Written as DNA, the CDR3 is TGTGCCTGCCGACATTTTGGGAACACCGGGGAGCTGTTTTTT. This translates into CACRHFGNTGELFF.

This rearrangement joins TRBV18 to TRBJ1-1, with D perhaps matching TRBD1 (6 bases). CDR1 and CDR2 (germline): KGHSH, LQKENI. This CDR3 is built from 15 residues. The V end lost 5 bases, the J end lost 3 bases, and 16 bases lay between the germline ends. CDR3 DNA sequence: TGTGCCAGCTCAGCCTCACAGGGCTTCGACACTGAAGCTTTCTTT. It yields the protein CASSASQGFDTEAFF.

The chain employs TRBV6-5 and TRBJ2-1; D is perhaps TRBD2 (7 bases). The germline CDR1 and CDR2 sequences are MNHEY and SVGAGI. V gave up 4 bases and J gave up 5 bases, with 15 bases separating them. This CDR3 is built from 15 residues. The CDR3 DNA sequence: TGTGCCAGCAGTTTCGGCGGGGGCGGAAACAATGAGCAGTTCTTC. Its translation is CASSFGGGGNNEQFF.

The J gene is TRBJ2-7, the V gene TRBV27; 7 nucleotides match TRBD1. The length of the CDR3 is 12 residues. Germline CDR1 and CDR2: MNHEY and SMNVEV (reference sequence). The V gene end was trimmed by 6 bases and the J gene end by 5 bases; junction bases not matched to a gene: 4. This chain's CDR3 is CASRTGTDEQYF. DNA of the CDR3: TGTGCCAGCAGAACCGGGACAGACGAGCAGTACTTC.

The gene calls are TRBV25-1 and TRBJ2-1, with 10 positions matching TRBD1. This CDR3 is 15 amino acids long. Trimming removed 3 bases from V and 5 bases from J; junction bases left unmatched: 4. Germline assignment: CDR1 MGHDK and CDR2 SYGVNS. CDR3 nucleotides: TGTGCCAGCAGTGACGGGACAGGGGTCGACAATGAGCAGTTCTTC. It codes for CASSDGTGVDNEQFF. The full variable domain, in which reference TRBV25-1 and TRBJ2-1 provide the parts outside the CDR3, is EADIYQTPRYLVIGTGKKITLECSQTMGHDKMYWYQQDPGMELHLIHYSYGVNSTEKGDLSSESTVSRIRTEHFPLTLESARPSHTSQYLCASSDGTGVDNEQFFGPGTRLTVL.

The chain uses TRBV5-4 and TRBJ1-2; 9 bases fit TRBD1. V dropped 3 bases and J dropped 4; count of bases not matched to a gene: 4. From germline, CDR1 is SGHNT and CDR2 YYREEE (reference sequence). This CDR3 region has 14 residues. DNA for the CDR3: TGTGCCAGCAGCTGGGACAGGGAGAGCTATGGCTACACCTTC. Translated, it gives CASSWDRESYGYTF.

The chain recombines TRBV30 with TRBJ2-3, with TRBD2 matching over 12 bases. Germline values: CDR1 GTSNPN, CDR2 SVGIG (reference sequence). The trim removed 4 bases at V and 3 bases at J, leaving 20 bases unmatched. The CDR3 sequence is 20 residues long. CDR3 sequence: CAWTSGRASPHSKGTDTQYF. DNA for the CDR3: TGTGCCTGGACTAGCGGGAGGGCCTCCCCCCACTCGAAGGGGACAGATACGCAGTATTTT.

The V and J genes are TRBV5-1 and TRBJ2-1, with a possible D match to TRBD1 (7 bases). CDR3 length: 14 amino acids. CDR1 SGHRS and CDR2 YFSETQ come from the germline V gene. V lost 2 bases, J lost 8 bases, and 14 bases lay in between. The CDR3: CASSFRGAGDEQFF. The CDR3 DNA reads as TGCGCCAGCAGCTTCAGGGGGGCCGGGGATGAGCAGTTCTTC.

The rearrangement joins TRBV14 to TRBJ2-7; D unresolved. Trimming removed 3 bases at V and 4 bases at J, with 4 bases between. CDR1 is SGHDN, CDR2 FVKESK, per germline. The CDR3 has 11 amino acids. The CDR3: CASSHSYEQYF. The CDR3 nucleotides read TGTGCCAGCAGCCATTCTTACGAGCAGTACTTC.

This sequence joins TRBV4-3 and TRBJ2-2; a weak D match, TRBD1 (5 bases). CDR1 and CDR2 (germline): LGHNA, YSLEER. The germline V and J ends were trimmed by 1 base and 10 bases, with 13 bases remaining between them. The length of the CDR3 is 14 residues. The chain's CDR3 is CASSQVGIGAELFF. CDR3 nucleotides: TGCGCCAGCAGCCAAGTAGGGATTGGGGCGGAGCTGTTTTTT.

V usage is TRBV27 and J usage is TRBJ1-2, with a possible D match to TRBD1 (5 bases). Trimming cost V 6 bases and J 5 bases, with 13 bases left between them. CDR3 length equals 13 residues. Germline CDR1 and CDR2: MNHEY and SMNVEV (reference sequence). The CDR3 region is CASSAQGLYGYTF. The DNA for the CDR3 is TGTGCCAGCAGCGCCCAGGGCCTATATGGCTACACCTTC.

The rearrangement uses TRBV19 and TRBJ2-3, with 15 bases that match TRBD2. V was clipped by 3 bases and J by 2 bases; unmatched bases: 3. Germline loops: CDR1 LNHDA, CDR2 SQIVND (reference sequence). The CDR3 loop spans 17 amino acids. DNA for the CDR3: TGTGCCAGTAGTATGGGACTAGCGGGAGGTTTCACAGATACGCAGTATTTT. It encodes CASSMGLAGGFTDTQYF.